Listed below are T cell receptor beta chains from one sample, sequenced in a study of CD8 T cells in ankylosing spondylitis. Each CDR3 protein is one row after TCRdb ran MiXCR on the 5' RACE reads. Here the sample spans about 510,000 distinct CDR3 sequences, roughly 5% being singletons. The sequenced material came from blood, either unsorted or a sorted T cell fraction (not recorded which). The origin of the receptors is a male donor with ankylosing spondylitis. Each CDR3 is given with its conserved first and last residue. The order of the fields is D gene, CDR3 length, J gene, V gene, clone size, CDR3 protein, CDR3 DNA. D genes are given only for firm matches. A row's size may be missing; if present it is once, few, many or a size class.

d_call: .
cdr3_length: 15
j_call: TRBJ2-2
v_call: TRBV6-2/TRBV6-3
clone_size: many
cdr3_aa: CASSYLGQYTGELFF
cdr3_nt: TGTGCCAGCAGTTACCTGGGACAATACACCGGGGAGCTGTTTTTT

d_call: .
cdr3_length: 13
j_call: TRBJ2-5
v_call: TRBV20-1
clone_size: few
cdr3_aa: CSASRDYQETQYF
cdr3_nt: TGCAGTGCTAGTAGGGACTACCAAGAGACCCAGTACTTC

d_call: .
cdr3_length: 14
j_call: TRBJ2-1
v_call: TRBV6-5
clone_size: many
cdr3_aa: CASSYSERYNEQFF
cdr3_nt: TGTGCCAGCAGTTACTCCGAGCGGTACAATGAGCAGTTCTTC

d_call: .
cdr3_length: 13
j_call: TRBJ1-5
v_call: TRBV6-2/TRBV6-3
clone_size: many
cdr3_aa: CASSYNQGQPQHF
cdr3_nt: TGTGCCAGCAGTTACAATCAGGGTCAGCCCCAGCATTTT

d_call: .
cdr3_length: 15
j_call: TRBJ1-1
v_call: TRBV7-2
clone_size: many
cdr3_aa: CASSLGFEGNTEAFF
cdr3_nt: TGTGCCAGCAGCTTAGGATTCGAGGGGAACACTGAAGCTTTCTTT

d_call: .
cdr3_length: 18
j_call: TRBJ1-5
v_call: TRBV20-1
clone_size: .
cdr3_aa: CCAVSGLGQLRSNQPQHF
cdr3_nt: TGCTGTGCGGTCTCGGGTCTTGGACAGCTGAGGAGCAATCAGCCCCAGCATTTT

d_call: .
cdr3_length: 15
j_call: TRBJ1-1
v_call: TRBV29-1
clone_size: many
cdr3_aa: CSVAAGASMNTEAFF
cdr3_nt: TGCAGCGTTGCGGCGGGGGCGTCCATGAACACTGAAGCTTTCTTT

d_call: TRBD1
cdr3_length: 14
j_call: TRBJ2-3
v_call: TRBV28
clone_size: many
cdr3_aa: CASSSGTGVDTQYF
cdr3_nt: TGTGCCAGCAGTTCTGGGACAGGGGTAGATACGCAGTATTTT

d_call: TRBD1
cdr3_length: 14
j_call: TRBJ2-5
v_call: TRBV7-2
clone_size: many
cdr3_aa: CASSRNRGQETQYF
cdr3_nt: TGTGCCAGCAGCCGCAACAGGGGGCAAGAGACCCAGTACTTC

d_call: .
cdr3_length: 13
j_call: TRBJ1-1
v_call: TRBV4-3
clone_size: many
cdr3_aa: CASSLSGGREAFF
cdr3_nt: TGCGCCAGCAGCCTTTCGGGGGGCCGGGAAGCTTTCTTT

d_call: .
cdr3_length: 15
j_call: TRBJ2-1
v_call: TRBV4-2
clone_size: many
cdr3_aa: CASSQESWTYNEQFF
cdr3_nt: TGTGCCAGCAGCCAAGAGTCGTGGACCTACAATGAGCAGTTCTTC

d_call: .
cdr3_length: 13
j_call: TRBJ1-2
v_call: TRBV29-1
clone_size: many
cdr3_aa: CSVEGGRVGGYTF
cdr3_nt: TGCAGCGTTGAAGGCGGCAGGGTCGGGGGCTACACCTTC

d_call: TRBD1
cdr3_length: 13
j_call: TRBJ1-2
v_call: TRBV11-2
clone_size: .
cdr3_aa: CAITWTGRYGYTF
cdr3_nt: TGTGCCATCACCTGGACAGGGCGATATGGCTACACCTTC